This is a list of T cell receptor beta chains from one sample in a study of T cells in tuberculosis. Only in-frame clones appear in the TCRdb table, and some are missing; sequencing was by immunoSEQ multiplex PCR. The repertoire consists of about 30,000 clones, with roughly 95% occurring once and the leading ten covering more than 6.5%. The sample consisted of PBMCs. The receptors here all came from a donor between 10 and 35 years old with latent tuberculosis or without tuberculosis infection. CDR3s leave out the opening cysteine and the closing phenylalanine or tryptophan. The size field is filled for only some rows; it gives once, few, many or a size class.

V	size	J	CDR3
TRBV4-2	-	TRBJ2-3	ASSQGGLAGDTQY
TRBV5-1	-	TRBJ1-1	ASSFQPSGRHTEAF
TRBV6-5	-	TRBJ2-7	ASSVQRSSYEQY
TRBV27	-	TRBJ2-7	ASSRGINEQY
TRBV15	-	TRBJ2-2	ATSMGRSPWELF
TRBV5-4	-	TRBJ2-7	ATSLRGSGSYEQY
TRBV18	-	TRBJ2-5	ASSPPSGGKTQY
TRBV28	-	TRBJ2-7	ASSPGLAGGTVSEQY
TRBV4-1	-	TRBJ1-2	ASSQGDRNYGYT
TRBV9	-	TRBJ2-1	ASGQRASGAYNEQF
TRBV5-1	few	TRBJ1-2	ASSPQVAYGYT
TRBV30	-	TRBJ1-1	AWSVLSFGQGGTEAF
TRBV27	once	TRBJ2-7	ASGNGDRYGEQY
TRBV15	-	TRBJ2-7	ATSRDLGLADAYEQY
TRBV28	-	TRBJ1-1	ASSYVSTAEAF
TRBV30	-	TRBJ1-3	AYPDRTGNTIY
TRBV2	-	TRBJ2-5	ASTKPTGTQY
TRBV6-5	-	TRBJ1-2	ASSYLPRGTPYGYT
TRBV7-2	once	TRBJ1-1	ASSSRSGLAAEAF
TRBV5-4	-	TRBJ2-1	ASSTRDLNNEQF
TRBV7-2	-	TRBJ1-2	ASSLYRGHGYT
TRBV10-3	-	TRBJ1-2	AISDRQGNYGYT
TRBV16	-	TRBJ1-2	ASSHPTGGSFVYT
TRBV27	-	TRBJ2-7	ASSRLPYEQY
TRBV2	-	TRBJ2-1	ASKPTGTNYNEQF
TRBV7-8	-	TRBJ2-5	ASSLARLAGWKETQY
TRBV7-2	-	TRBJ2-7	ASSPGQGRSYEQY
TRBV25-1	-	TRBJ1-1	ACQATGESEAF
TRBV6-1	-	TRBJ1-1	ASNTGVLEAF
TRBV9	-	TRBJ2-3	ASSAETRNTQY
TRBV5-4	-	TRBJ2-7	ASSSGTSGRNEQY
TRBV4-1	-	TRBJ1-1	ASSLGVNTEAF